This T cell receptor beta chain was sequenced in a study of blood T cell repertoires in COVID-19. V lost 2 bases, J lost 5 bases, and 12 bases lay in between. Germline values: CDR1 MDHEN, CDR2 SYDVKM. The CDR3 has 14 residues. Data came from immunoSEQ multiplex PCR; TCRdb stores just in-frame clones and leaves some out. This sample has approximately 280,000 clones, with just under 90% found just once. The TCR sequence derives from a woman between 55 and 75 years old who had recovered from COVID-19. Sample: PBMCs or T cells enriched from blood (not recorded which). The chain employs TRBV28 and TRBJ1-1; no clear D gene. CDR3 nucleotide sequence: TGTGCCAGCAGTTTAGTCCTTCCCTATACTGAAGCTTTCTTT. Protein product: CASSLVLPYTEAFF.